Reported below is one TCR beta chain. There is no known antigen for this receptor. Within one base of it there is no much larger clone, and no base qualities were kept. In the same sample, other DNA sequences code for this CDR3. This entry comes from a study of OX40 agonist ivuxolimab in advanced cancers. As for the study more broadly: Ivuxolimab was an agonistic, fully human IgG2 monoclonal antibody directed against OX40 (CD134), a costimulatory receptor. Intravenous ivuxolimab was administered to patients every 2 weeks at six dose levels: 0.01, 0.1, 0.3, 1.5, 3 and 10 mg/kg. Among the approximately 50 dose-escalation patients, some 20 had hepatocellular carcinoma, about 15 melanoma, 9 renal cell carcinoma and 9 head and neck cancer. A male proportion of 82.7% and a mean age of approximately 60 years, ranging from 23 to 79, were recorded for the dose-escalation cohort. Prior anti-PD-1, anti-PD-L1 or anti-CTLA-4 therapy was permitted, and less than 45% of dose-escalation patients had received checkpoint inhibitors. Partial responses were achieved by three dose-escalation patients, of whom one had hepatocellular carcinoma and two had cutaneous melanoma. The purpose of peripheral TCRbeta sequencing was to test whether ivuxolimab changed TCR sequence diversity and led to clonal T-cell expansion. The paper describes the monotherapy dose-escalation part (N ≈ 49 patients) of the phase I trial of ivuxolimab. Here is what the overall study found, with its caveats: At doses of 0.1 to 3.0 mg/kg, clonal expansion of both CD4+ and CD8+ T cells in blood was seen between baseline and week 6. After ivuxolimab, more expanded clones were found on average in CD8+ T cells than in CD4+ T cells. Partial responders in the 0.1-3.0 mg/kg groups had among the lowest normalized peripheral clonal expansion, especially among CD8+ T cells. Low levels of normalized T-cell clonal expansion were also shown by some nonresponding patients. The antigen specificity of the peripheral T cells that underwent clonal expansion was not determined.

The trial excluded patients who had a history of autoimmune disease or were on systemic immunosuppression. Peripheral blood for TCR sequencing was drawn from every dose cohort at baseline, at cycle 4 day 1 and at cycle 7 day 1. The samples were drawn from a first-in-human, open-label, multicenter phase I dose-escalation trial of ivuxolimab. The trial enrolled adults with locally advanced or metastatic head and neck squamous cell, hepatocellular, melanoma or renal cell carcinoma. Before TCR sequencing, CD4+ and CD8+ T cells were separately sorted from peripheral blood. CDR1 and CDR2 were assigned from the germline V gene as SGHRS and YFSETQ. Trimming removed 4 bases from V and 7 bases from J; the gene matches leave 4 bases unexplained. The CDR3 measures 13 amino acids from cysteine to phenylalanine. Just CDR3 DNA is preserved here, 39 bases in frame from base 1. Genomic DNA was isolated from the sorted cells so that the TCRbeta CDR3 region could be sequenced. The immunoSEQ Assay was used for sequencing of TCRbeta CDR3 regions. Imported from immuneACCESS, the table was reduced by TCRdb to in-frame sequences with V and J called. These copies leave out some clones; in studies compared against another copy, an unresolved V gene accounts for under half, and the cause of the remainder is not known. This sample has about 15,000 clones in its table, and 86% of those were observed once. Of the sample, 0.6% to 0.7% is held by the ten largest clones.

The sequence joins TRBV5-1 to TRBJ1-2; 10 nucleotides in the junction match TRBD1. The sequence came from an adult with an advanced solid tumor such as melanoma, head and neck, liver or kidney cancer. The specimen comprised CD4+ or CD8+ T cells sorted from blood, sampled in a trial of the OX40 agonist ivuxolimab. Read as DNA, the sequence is TGCGCCAGCAGCCGGGACAGGGGTTCTGGCTACACCTTC. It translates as CASSRDRGSGYTF.